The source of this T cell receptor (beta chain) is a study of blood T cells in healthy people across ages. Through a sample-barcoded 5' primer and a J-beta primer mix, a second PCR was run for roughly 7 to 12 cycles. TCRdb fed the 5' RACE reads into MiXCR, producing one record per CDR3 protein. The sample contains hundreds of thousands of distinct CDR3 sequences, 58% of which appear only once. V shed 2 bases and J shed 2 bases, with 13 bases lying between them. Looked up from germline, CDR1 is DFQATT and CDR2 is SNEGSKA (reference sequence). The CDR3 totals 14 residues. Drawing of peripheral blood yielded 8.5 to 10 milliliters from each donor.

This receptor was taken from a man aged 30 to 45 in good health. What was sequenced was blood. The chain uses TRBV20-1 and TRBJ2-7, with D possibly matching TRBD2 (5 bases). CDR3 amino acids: CSARTERQPYEQYF. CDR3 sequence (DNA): TGCAGTGCTAGAACGGAGCGGCAGCCCTACGAGCAGTACTTC.